This record concerns one TCR beta chain sequence. Its target is not known. The source of the sample is a study of T cell responses to AZD1222 COVID-19 vaccine. Study summary: Pooled samples include second doses given at about 4 or 12 weeks. Broader study findings: Donors skewed white British and female; clonal diversity was possibly underestimated.

Germline V CDR1 and CDR2: SGHDN, FVKESK. The length of the CDR3 is 13 residues. V shed 1 base and J shed 10 bases, with 13 bases lying between them. Clones were sequenced by immunoSEQ multiplex PCR, and TCRdb holds only the in-frame ones, with some missing. The sample gives about 140,000 clones, about 92% of which show up once; around 2.5% is in the top ten. Sequenced here: peripheral blood, sampled on day 0 of AZD1222 vaccination. The receptor was isolated from an adult in good health. The V gene is TRBV14, the J gene TRBJ1-2, with D maybe TRBD1 (5 bases). The CDR3 loop is CASSQGFVGTYTF. The CDR3 nucleotides read TGTGCCAGCAGCCAAGGGTTTGTTGGGACCTACACCTTC.